This T cell receptor (beta chain) was captured in a study of blood T cell repertoires in COVID-19. Per germline, CDR1 SGHTA and CDR2 FQGNSA. The CDR3 is 14 amino acids. V lost 4 bases and J 6 bases, leaving 15 bases between the germline ends. Per the original data handling: Nucleated cell number was recorded as an estimate derived from reference gene primer amplification. TCRdb's copy holds only in-frame clones and misses some; the assay was immunoSEQ multiplex PCR. The V and J calls and clone size were taken over from that table, and D and trimming were inferred from the DNA. The table has hundreds of thousands of clones, roughly 80% seen once; the top ten hold approximately 4.8%.

The V gene is TRBV7-2, the J gene TRBJ1-2; D possibly corresponds to TRBD1 (5 bases). This receptor was taken from a woman in her seventies with acute or convalescent COVID-19. Sequencing was carried out using peripheral blood. The CDR3 reads CASSSVDISNGYTF. Written as DNA, the CDR3 is TGTGCCAGCAGCTCCGTGGACATTTCGAATGGCTACACCTTC. The variable domain in full, with the rest retrieved from reference TRBV7-2 and TRBJ1-2, is GAGVSQSPSNKVTEKGKDVELRCDPISGHTALYWYRQSLGQGLEFLIYFQGNSAPDKSGLPSDRFSAERTGGSVSTLTIQRTQQEDSAVYLCASSSVDISNGYTFGSGTRLTVV.